Reported below is one TCR beta chain. Its antigen is unknown. These data are taken from a study of T cells in Graves' hyperthyroidism and ophthalmopathy. The wider study: Peripheral blood collection took place at initial diagnosis, before any treatment. General study results and limits: Blood shared most expanded thyroid clonotypes above 0.001.

RNA transcripts gave rise to amplified TCR beta CDR3 regions. The study used the HTBI primer set for a first-round RT-PCR of the TCR CDR3. Via MiXCR, TCRdb re-called the multiplex PCR reads, giving one row per CDR3 protein. Of about 250,000 distinct CDR3 sequences listed, 20% to 25% are singletons. PBMCs stemmed from more than 7.5 ml fresh peripheral blood. The V end was cut by 1 base, the J end by 7 bases, with 11 bases between. CDR3 size: 13 residues. Per germline, CDR1 MNHEY and CDR2 SMNVEV (reference sequence). The rearrangement links TRBV27 to TRBJ2-7; possible D gene TRBD1, 6 bases. Material: blood. This clonotype was sampled from a man aged 25 to 40 with Graves' ophthalmopathy. CDR3 in DNA: TGTGCCAGCAGTTTATTTGGGGGCGGGGAGCAGTACTTC. Its protein product is CASSLFGGGEQYF.